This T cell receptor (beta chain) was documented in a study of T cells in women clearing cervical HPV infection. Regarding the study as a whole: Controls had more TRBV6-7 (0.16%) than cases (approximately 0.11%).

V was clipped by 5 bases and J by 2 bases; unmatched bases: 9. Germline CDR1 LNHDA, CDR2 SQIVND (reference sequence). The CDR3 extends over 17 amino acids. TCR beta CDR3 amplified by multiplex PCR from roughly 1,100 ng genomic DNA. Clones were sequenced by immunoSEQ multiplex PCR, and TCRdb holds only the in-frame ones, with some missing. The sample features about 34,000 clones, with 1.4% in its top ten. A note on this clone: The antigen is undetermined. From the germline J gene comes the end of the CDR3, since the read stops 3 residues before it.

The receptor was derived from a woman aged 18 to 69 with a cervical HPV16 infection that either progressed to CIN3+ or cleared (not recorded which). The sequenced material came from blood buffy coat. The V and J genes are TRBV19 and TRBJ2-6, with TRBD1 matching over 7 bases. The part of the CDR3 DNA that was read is TGTGCCAGTAGTCTGGGACAGACCCCCGCTGGGGCCAACGTC. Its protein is CASSLGQTPAGANV. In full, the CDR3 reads CASSLGQTPAGANVLTF.